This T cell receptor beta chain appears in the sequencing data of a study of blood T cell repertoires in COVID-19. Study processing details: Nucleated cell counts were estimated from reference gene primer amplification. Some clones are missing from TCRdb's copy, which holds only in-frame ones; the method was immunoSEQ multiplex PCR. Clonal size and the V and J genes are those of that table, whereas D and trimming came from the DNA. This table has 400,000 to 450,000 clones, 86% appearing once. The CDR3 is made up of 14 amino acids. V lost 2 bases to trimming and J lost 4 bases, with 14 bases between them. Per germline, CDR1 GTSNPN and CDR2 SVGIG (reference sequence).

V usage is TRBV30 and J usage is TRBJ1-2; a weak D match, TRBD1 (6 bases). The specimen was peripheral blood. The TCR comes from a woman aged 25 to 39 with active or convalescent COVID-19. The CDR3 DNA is TGTGCCTGGAGTCGAGGGGGATATCCCTATGGCTACACCTTC. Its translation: CAWSRGGYPYGYTF.